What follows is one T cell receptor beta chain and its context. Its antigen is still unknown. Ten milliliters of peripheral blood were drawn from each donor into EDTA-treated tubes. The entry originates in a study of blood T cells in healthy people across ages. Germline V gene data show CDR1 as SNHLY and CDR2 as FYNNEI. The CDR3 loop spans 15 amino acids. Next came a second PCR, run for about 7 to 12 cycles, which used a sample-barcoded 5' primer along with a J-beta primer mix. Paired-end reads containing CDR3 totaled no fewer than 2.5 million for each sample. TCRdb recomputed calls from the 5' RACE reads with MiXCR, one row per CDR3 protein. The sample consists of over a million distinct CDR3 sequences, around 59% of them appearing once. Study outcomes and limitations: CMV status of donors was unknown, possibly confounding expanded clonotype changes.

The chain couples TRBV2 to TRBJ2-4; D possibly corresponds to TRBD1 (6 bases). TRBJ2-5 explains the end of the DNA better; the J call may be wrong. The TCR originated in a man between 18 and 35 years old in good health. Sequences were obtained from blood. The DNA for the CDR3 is TGTGCCAGCAGTGCAAACCTGAGAGGGGGTGAGACCCAGTACTTC. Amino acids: CASSANLRGGETQYF.